A selection of T cell receptor beta chains follows, all from one sample in a study of beta chain features in type 1 diabetes. The repertoire was sequenced with immunoSEQ multiplex PCR; TCRdb's copy has only in-frame clones and lacks some. The sample shows around 600,000 clones, under 15% of them seen only once. The sequencing sample was made of naive CD4+ T cells from blood. These receptors originate from a man aged 25-45 years with type 1 diabetes. The CDR3 runs from the conserved cysteine through the conserved F or W. The D gene is left open where the match is weak. Rows may omit the clone size; those that give it use once, few, many or a size class.

d_call | j_call | clone_size | v_call | cdr3_aa | cdr3_nt
- | TRBJ1-5 | - | TRBV28 | CASIATWGVNNQPQHF | TGTGCCAGCATCGCTACCTGGGGGGTGAACAATCAGCCCCAGCATTTT
TRBD2 | TRBJ2-3 | few | TRBV28 | CASSLPLGGDGTDTQYF | TGTGCCAGCAGTTTACCCTTGGGAGGGGATGGGACAGATACGCAGTATTTT
- | TRBJ1-5 | few | TRBV19 | CASSGGTNQPQHF | TGTGCCAGTTCCGGAGGAACCAATCAGCCCCAGCATTTT
- | TRBJ1-2 | - | TRBV27 | CASSHGLGANYGYTF | TGTGCCAGCAGCCATGGATTGGGGGCGAACTATGGCTACACCTTC
- | TRBJ2-2 | few | TRBV2 | CASSERWGSNTGELFF | TGTGCCAGCAGTGAACGGTGGGGTTCGAACACCGGGGAGCTGTTTTTT
- | TRBJ2-3 | - | TRBV27 | CASSLGEDTQYF | TGTGCCAGCAGCCTAGGGGAGGATACGCAGTATTTT
TRBD1 | TRBJ2-3 | - | TRBV29-1 | CSVSGTVSTDTQYF | TGCAGCGTCTCAGGGACAGTCAGCACAGATACGCAGTATTTT
- | TRBJ2-3 | - | TRBV7-9 | CATSLAQYF | TGTGCCACTAGCCTGGCGCAGTATTTT
TRBD1 | TRBJ1-1 | - | TRBV6-1 | CASSSRTGRDTEAFF | TGTGCCAGCAGTTCCCGGACAGGGAGGGACACTGAAGCTTTCTTT
- | TRBJ2-2 | few | TRBV19 | CASSIARSNGELFF | TGTGCCAGTAGTATAGCCCGATCTAACGGGGAGCTGTTTTTT
- | TRBJ1-2 | few | TRBV7-2 | CASSPRGGDYGYTF | TGTGCCAGCAGCCCCCGTGGGGGGGACTATGGCTACACCTTC
TRBD1 | TRBJ2-7 | - | TRBV9 | CASSPSGTANSYEQYF | TGTGCCAGCAGCCCCTCCGGGACAGCCAACTCCTACGAGCAGTACTTC
- | TRBJ2-2 | few | TRBV5-1 | CASSLAGVGNHGELFF | TGCGCCAGCAGCTTGGCCGGTGTAGGGAATCACGGGGAGCTGTTTTTT
- | TRBJ1-1 | - | TRBV16 | CASSQFSVVGTEAFF | TGTGCCAGCAGCCAATTCAGTGTAGTGGGCACTGAAGCTTTCTTT
- | TRBJ1-2 | - | TRBV7-2 | CASSSLQGTYGYTF | TGTGCCAGCAGCTCCTTACAAGGCACCTATGGCTACACCTTC
- | TRBJ1-4 | few | TRBV10-3 | CAISESTTTNEKLFF | TGTGCCATCAGTGAGTCAACAACAACTAATGAAAAACTGTTTTTT
TRBD1 | TRBJ2-2 | - | TRBV6-5 | CASSYSGTGGTGELFF | TGTGCCAGCAGTTACTCGGGGACAGGTGGCACCGGGGAGCTGTTTTTT
- | TRBJ2-2 | - | TRBV28 | CASSSPDPTGELFF | TGTGCCAGCAGTTCCCCGGACCCCACCGGGGAGCTGTTTTTT
- | TRBJ2-5 | - | TRBV5-6 | CASRLTGTPHGTQYF | TGTGCCAGCAGGCTTACCGGGACACCCCACGGGACCCAGTACTTC
- | TRBJ1-2 | - | TRBV20-1 | CSAPNYGYTF | TGCAGTGCACCAAACTATGGCTACACCTTC
- | TRBJ1-6 | few | TRBV10-3 | CAINGEDPSYNSPLHF | TGTGCCATCAACGGAGAGGATCCCTCCTATAATTCACCCCTCCACTTT
- | TRBJ2-7 | few | TRBV6-5 | CASTLGTEPTYEQYF | TGTGCCAGCACCCTCGGGACCGAGCCGACCTACGAGCAGTACTTC
- | TRBJ2-3 | - | TRBV7-2 | CASSLDTQYF | TGTGCCAGCAGCTTAGATACGCAGTATTTT
TRBD1 | TRBJ2-6 | few | TRBV6-5 | CAAGPTGYGANVLTF | TGTGCCGCAGGGCCGACAGGGTACGGGGCCAACGTCCTGACTTTC
- | TRBJ2-5 | - | TRBV7-2 | CASTDGETQYF | TGTGCCAGCACCGACGGTGAGACCCAGTACTTC
- | TRBJ1-5 | - | TRBV6-1 | CASSEGLEWPQHF | TGTGCCAGCAGTGAAGGCTTAGAGTGGCCCCAGCATTTT
TRBD2 | TRBJ2-2 | - | TRBV19 | CATRTRGSSGGFTGELFF | TGTGCCACGCGAACCCGTGGTAGTAGCGGGGGATTCACCGGGGAGCTGTTTTTT
- | TRBJ1-2 | - | TRBV6-5 | CASSYSGSYTF | TGTGCCAGCAGTTATTCGGGAAGCTACACCTTC
TRBD1 | TRBJ2-1 | few | TRBV9 | CASSASGTGDYNEQFF | TGTGCCAGCAGCGCCTCCGGGACAGGAGATTACAATGAGCAGTTCTTC
- | TRBJ1-6 | few | TRBV4-3 | CASSQDRLGSPLHF | TGCGCCAGCAGCCAAGATCGGTTGGGTTCACCCCTCCACTTT
- | TRBJ2-7 | - | TRBV5-1 | CASSLLPGPYEQYF | TGCGCCAGCAGCTTGTTACCCGGCCCCTACGAGCAGTACTTC
- | TRBJ2-7 | - | TRBV6-1 | CASKAEISYEQYF | TGTGCCAGCAAGGCCGAAATCTCTTACGAGCAGTACTTC
- | TRBJ2-2 | - | TRBV4-3 | CASSQVRAGELFF | TGCGCCAGCAGCCAAGTTAGAGCCGGGGAGCTGTTTTTT
- | TRBJ2-5 | - | TRBV28 | CASSPASRETQYF | TGTGCCAGCAGTCCGGCCTCAAGGGAGACCCAGTACTTC
TRBD2 | TRBJ2-5 | - | TRBV7-2 | CASSLSPGLAGQSQYF | TGTGCCAGCAGCCTAAGTCCGGGACTAGCGGGGCAGAGCCAGTACTTC
- | TRBJ1-2 | few | TRBV6-5 | CASSRGMPYQGYTF | TGTGCCAGCAGCCGCGGGATGCCCTACCAAGGCTACACCTTC
- | TRBJ2-3 | - | TRBV27 | CASSLIDYPDTQYF | TGTGCCAGCAGTTTAATAGATTACCCGGATACGCAGTATTTT
- | TRBJ2-7 | - | TRBV7-9 | CASGYEQYF | TGTGCCTCGGGTTACGAGCAGTACTTC
TRBD1 | TRBJ1-1 | few | TRBV9 | CASSVTGRNTEAFF | TGTGCCAGCAGCGTGACAGGGAGGAACACTGAAGCTTTCTTT
- | TRBJ2-3 | - | TRBV7-9 | CASSLDAGPADTQYF | TGTGCCAGCAGCTTAGATGCGGGGCCCGCAGATACGCAGTATTTT
- | TRBJ2-7 | few | TRBV7-3 | CASSLRGRDTYEQYF | TGTGCCAGCAGCTTAAGAGGACGGGACACCTACGAGCAGTACTTC
- | TRBJ2-1 | - | TRBV2 | CASSEDPRFSGEQFF | TGTGCCAGCAGTGAAGACCCCCGATTTAGTGGTGAGCAGTTCTTC
- | TRBJ2-1 | - | TRBV6-1 | CASSDPWADNEQFF | TGTGCCAGCAGTGACCCCTGGGCGGACAATGAGCAGTTCTTC
- | TRBJ2-5 | few | TRBV27 | CASSLGAGAQYF | TGTGCCAGCAGTTTAGGGGCAGGGGCTCAGTACTTC
- | TRBJ2-5 | - | TRBV7-9 | CASSRPPGTQYF | TGTGCCAGCAGCCGACCCCCGGGGACCCAGTACTTC
- | TRBJ1-1 | few | TRBV7-9 | CASSLAVQNTEAFF | TGTGCCAGCAGCTTAGCGGTCCAGAACACTGAAGCTTTCTTT
- | TRBJ2-3 | few | TRBV13 | CASSLKGGLADTQYF | TGTGCCAGCAGCCTGAAGGGGGGGCTCGCAGATACGCAGTATTTT
TRBD1 | TRBJ2-5 | - | TRBV5-1 | CASSLAAGGHQETQYF | TGCGCCAGCAGCTTGGCCGCAGGGGGACACCAAGAGACCCAGTACTTC
- | TRBJ1-5 | few | TRBV28 | CASSFARDNQPQHF | TGTGCCAGCAGTTTCGCCAGGGACAATCAGCCCCAGCATTTT
- | TRBJ1-1 | few | TRBV6-4 | CASSDSERSWRKAFF | TGTGCCAGCAGTGACTCGGAGAGAAGTTGGCGTAAAGCTTTCTTT
TRBD1 | TRBJ2-3 | few | TRBV9 | CASSVGQGSSYTQYF | TGTGCCAGCAGCGTAGGACAGGGGTCATCTTATACGCAGTATTTT
TRBD1 | TRBJ2-7 | few | TRBV7-2 | CASSFGQGRYEQYF | TGTGCCAGCAGCTTCGGACAGGGAAGGTACGAGCAGTACTTC
TRBD2 | TRBJ2-2 | - | TRBV7-6 | CASSLRTSGVVTGELFF | TGTGCCAGCAGCCTCCGGACTAGCGGGGTCGTCACCGGGGAGCTGTTTTTT
- | TRBJ2-2 | - | TRBV5-1 | CASSFEGPGELFF | TGCGCCAGCAGCTTCGAGGGGCCCGGGGAGCTGTTTTTT
TRBD1 | TRBJ2-1 | few | TRBV4-2 | CASSRSGTGDNEQFF | TGTGCCAGCAGCCGATCCGGGACAGGGGACAATGAGCAGTTCTTC
- | TRBJ2-1 | few | TRBV7-7 | CASSRDGNNEQFF | TGTGCTAGCAGCCGGGACGGCAACAATGAGCAGTTCTTC
- | TRBJ1-2 | - | TRBV5-1 | CASSSGNYGYTF | TGCGCCAGCAGTTCCGGGAACTATGGCTACACCTTC
- | TRBJ2-2 | - | TRBV27 | CASSFNRETGELFF | TGTGCCAGCAGTTTCAACAGGGAAACCGGGGAGCTGTTTTTT
- | TRBJ2-5 | few | TRBV19 | CASSIGGVETQYF | TGTGCCAGTAGTATAGGCGGGGTAGAGACCCAGTACTTC
TRBD1 | TRBJ2-5 | few | TRBV5-1 | CASSSTGGGETQYF | TGCGCCAGCAGCTCGACAGGGGGCGGGGAGACCCAGTACTTC